The 8 T cell receptor beta chains reported below all come from one sample, sequenced in a study of Graves' ophthalmopathy and Graves' hyperthyroidism. RNA transcripts were the source from which TCR beta CDR3 regions were amplified. An opening RT-PCR round employed HTBI primers and preceded a second-round multiplex PCR. TCRdb fed the multiplex PCR reads into MiXCR, producing one record per CDR3 protein. Among about 230,000 distinct CDR3 sequences, 45% to 55% were seen once, and the ten largest hold roughly half. Source material: peripheral blood. Receptor source: an adult man with Graves' ophthalmopathy.

There are a few counts of this clonotype. This chain connects TRBV24-1 to TRBJ2-2; 11 bases line up with TRBD2. The CDR3 contains 17 residues. Germline values: CDR1 KGHDR, CDR2 SFDVKD. The V segment lost 2 bases and the J segment 4 bases; nucleotides outside the gene matches: 5. In DNA, the CDR3 is TGTGCCACCAGTGATTCTAGCGGGGGGAGTGTCACCGGGGAGCTGTTTTTT. Protein sequence: CATSDSSGGSVTGELFF.

This clonotype has just a few counts. This rearrangement joins TRBV28 to TRBJ1-5; tentative D call: TRBD1 (5 bases). Trimming took 7 bases from V and 3 from J, leaving 10 bases between them. CDR3 length equals 13 residues. Germline CDR1 MDHEN, CDR2 SYDVKM. CDR3 coding DNA: TGTGCCAGCATCACAGGTCTCAATCAGCCCCAGCATTTT. This translates into CASITGLNQPQHF.

V usage is TRBV5-1 and J usage is TRBJ1-2; D is unresolved. This CDR3 comprises 13 residues. Trimming removed 2 bases at V and 2 bases at J, with 7 bases between. CDR1 is SGHRS, CDR2 YFSETQ, per germline. DNA for the CDR3: TGCGCCAGCAGCTTAGACAAAAACTATGGCTACACCTTC. This translates into CASSLDKNYGYTF.

This clonotype was seen many times. The chain links TRBV15 to TRBJ1-1, with D hard to call. V lost 3 bases and J 3 bases, leaving 14 bases between the germline ends. Germline assignment: CDR1 LNHNV and CDR2 YYDKDF (reference sequence). There are 15 residues in the CDR3. The CDR3 loop reads CATSRIGRTYTEAFF. The CDR3 coding sequence is TGTGCCACCAGCAGGATAGGACGGACTTACACTGAAGCTTTCTTT.

In its sample, this clonotype was seen a few times. The chain employs TRBV7-3 and TRBJ2-2; D gene unclear. This CDR3 has 13 residues. The V end lost 1 base, the J end lost 4 bases, and 4 bases lay between the germline ends. Germline V lookup: CDR1 SGHTA, CDR2 FQGTGA. The CDR3 nucleotides are TGTGCCAGCAGCTTAATGGGCACCGGGGAGCTGTTTTTT. Amino acids: CASSLMGTGELFF.

The genes are TRBV6-1 and TRBJ1-1; D gene uncertain. This CDR3 has 13 residues. Deletions cut 2 bases from V and 4 bases from J, with 8 bases between. Germline-derived CDR1 and CDR2 are MNHNS and SASEGT. The CDR3 DNA is TGTGCCAGCAGTGAATTCCGGGGCACTGAAGCTTTCTTT. It specifies CASSEFRGTEAFF.

V and J are TRBV11-3 and TRBJ2-7; TRBD2 aligns across 14 bases. This CDR3 contains 15 residues. Germline V gene lookup returns CDR1 SGHNT and CDR2 YENEEA. With V trimmed by 4 bases and J by 5 bases, 4 bases remained unmatched. The CDR3 nucleotides read TGTGCCAGCAGCTCGAGACTAGCGGGAGGGAACGAGCAGTACTTC. Translated: CASSSRLAGGNEQYF.

This sequence joins TRBV2 and TRBJ1-1; no firm D call. Germline V gene sequence: CDR1 SNHLY, CDR2 FYNNEI. This CDR3 contains 12 residues. The V end lost 5 bases, the J end lost 4 bases, and 8 bases lay between the germline ends. The CDR3 DNA follows: TGTGCCAGCAGTTCGTCTGGCACTGAAGCTTTCTTT. Residues: CASSSSGTEAFF. The full variable domain, in which reference TRBV2 and TRBJ1-1 provide the parts outside the CDR3, is EPEVTQTPSHQVTQMGQEVILRCVPISNHLYFYWYRQILGQKVEFLVSFYNNEISEKSEIFDDQFSVERPDGSNFTLKIRSTKLEDSAMYFCASSSSGTEAFFGQGTRLTVV.